The present TCR beta chain was sequenced within a study of blood T cell repertoires in COVID-19. Deletions cut 1 base from V and 2 bases from J, with 8 bases between. This CDR3 is 14 amino acids long. Germline V CDR1 and CDR2: MGHRA, YSYEKL. A single count supports this clone. Clones were sequenced by immunoSEQ multiplex PCR, and TCRdb holds only the in-frame ones, with some missing. The sample includes roughly 250,000 clones, 70% to 90% of them seen just once. The sequencing sample was made of PBMCs or T cells enriched from blood (not recorded which). This TCR was sampled from a woman aged 50 to 60 who had recovered from COVID-19. The V call is TRBV4-1, the J call TRBJ2-5, with D hard to call. The CDR3 DNA follows: TGCGCCAGCAGCCAAGGTATCTCGCAAGAGACCCAGTACTTC. This sequence encodes CASSQGISQETQYF.